This TCR beta chain was sequenced in a study of shared clonotypes between healthy human individuals. Study information: Each donor contributed plates that comprised three CD4 naive, three CD4 memory, two CD8 naive and one CD8 memory.

Remarks on this clone: The antigen is not known.

Study-level results: Rarefaction gave evidence that sorted-subset sequencing remained incomplete despite large depth.

The sorted-subset replicate PCRs were given around 0.2 ug DNA, which is 30,000 to 35,000 T cell genomes. Original data processing: Sequence data from immunoSEQ were junction-only and lacked quality scores; consequently, filtering differed. Assay used: immunoSEQ multiplex PCR; TCRdb lists only in-frame clones, some missing. V and J calls and clone size follow that table, whereas D and trimming were derived from the DNA. The sample lists about 1.1 million clones, 77% occurring once. The CDR3 spans 19 residues. Per germline, CDR1 MNHNS and CDR2 SASEGT. Between the trimmed V and J ends, which lost 1 base and 0 bases, there was a span of 21 bases.

This clonotype was sampled from a man aged 18 to 35 in good health. Some clones in this sample may be carry-over from other donors' samples. Sequencing was performed on memory CD4+ T cells from PBMCs. As for subset: CD45RA-negative fraction. The genes are TRBV6-1 and TRBJ1-1, with D uncertain. The CDR3, as DNA: TGTGCCAGCAGTGAAGACGGAGGGTTGGGGTATTATATGAACACTGAAGCTTTCTTT. This encodes CASSEDGGLGYYMNTEAFF.